This paragraph covers one TCR beta chain sequence. What it binds is not known. This sample stems from a study of T cells in localized non-small cell lung cancer. Method: immunoSEQ multiplex PCR; TCRdb's copy keeps in-frame clones and lacks some. The table includes fewer than 20,000 clones, about 85% detected once. Study-wide results and limits: Investigators sequenced only a single tumor region, leaving heterogeneity possible.

The CDR3 runs to 14 residues. The J segment lost 4 bases and the V segment lost 4 bases, leaving 1 base of the junction unmatched. The germline CDR1 and CDR2 sequences are MNHNY and SVGAGI (reference sequence). This clonotype was obtained from a male donor at least 60 years old with stage I lung adenocarcinoma. The chain carries TRBV6-6 and TRBJ1-5, with 10 bases that match TRBD1. The sequences come from peripheral blood, collected before any cancer treatment. The CDR3 spells CASSWDRGNQPQHF. DNA for the CDR3: TGTGCCAGCAGTTGGGACAGGGGTAATCAGCCCCAGCATTTT.